The 8 T cell receptor beta chains presented below share a single source sample, sequenced in a study of cytomegalovirus exposure and HLA in healthy donors. PCR used 60 Vbeta primers and 13 Jbeta primers. Only in-frame clones appear in the TCRdb table, and some are missing; sequencing was by immunoSEQ multiplex PCR. The sample lists 100,000 to 150,000 clones, roughly four fifths seen once, with approximately 5.6% in the top ten. Sequenced sample: PBMCs. These receptors came from a woman in her 40s in good health and CMV-seropositive.

J is TRBJ2-4 and V is TRBV7-2, with TRBD2 matching over 9 bases. CDR3 length: 14 amino acids. Germline lookup yields CDR1 SGHTA and CDR2 FQGNSA. V lost 6 bases to trimming and J lost 7 bases; unmatched junction nucleotides: 7. CDR3 loop: CASSSLAGRNIQYF. The CDR3 coding sequence is TGTGCCAGCAGTTCCCTAGCGGGGAGGAACATTCAGTACTTC.

CDR3 loop: CASRETGISTDTQYF. CDR3 bases: TGTGCCAGCAGGGAGACAGGGATCAGCACAGATACGCAGTATTTT. The genes are TRBV5-6 and TRBJ2-3; 7 positions agree with TRBD1. The ends lost 5 bases at V and 0 bases at J; junction bases unmatched: 6. This CDR3 is 15 amino acids long. In germline, CDR1 is SGHDT, CDR2 YYEEEE.

V usage is TRBV4-1 and J usage is TRBJ1-6; D gene uncertain. The CDR3 is made up of 17 amino acids. The germline gives CDR1 MGHRA, CDR2 YSYEKL. V shed 2 bases and J shed 3 bases, with 14 bases lying between them. CDR3 DNA: TGCGCCAGCAGCCAAAAGAGCCACACGGGCTATAATTCACCCCTCCACTTT. As protein: CASSQKSHTGYNSPLHF.

J is TRBJ1-1 and V is TRBV11-2; D might be TRBD1 (5 bases). CDR1 and CDR2 (germline): SGHAT, FQNNGV. The CDR3 runs to 14 residues. V was clipped by 0 bases and J by 0 bases, with 5 bases between them. In nucleotides, the CDR3 is TGTGCCAGCAGCTTAGACAGGGTGAACACTGAAGCTTTCTTT. Protein sequence: CASSLDRVNTEAFF.

This clone came up once. The rearrangement links TRBV6-1 to TRBJ1-5; 7 bases align to TRBD1. J was trimmed by 2 bases and V by 3 bases; bases with no gene match: 10. This CDR3 is 17 amino acids long. From germline, CDR1 is MNHNS and CDR2 SASEGT. The CDR3 nucleotides read TGTGCCAGCAGTGAGGAGGGGGCGGCTTTTGGCAATCAGCCCCAGCATTTT. This translates into CASSEEGAAFGNQPQHF.

This clone has just a few counts. The chain links TRBV5-5 to TRBJ1-2, with D hard to call. This CDR3 spans 14 amino acids. Trimming shortened V by 0 bases and J by 1 base, and 7 bases separated the two germline ends. Per the germline V gene, CDR1 is SGHKS and CDR2 is YYEKEE (reference sequence). The CDR3 DNA sequence: TGTGCCAGCAGCTTGGTGGGAGGTAACTATGGCTACACCTTC. It encodes CASSLVGGNYGYTF.

This clone was counted only a few times. The rearrangement joins TRBV6-5 to TRBJ1-1; D uncertain. The CDR3 is 13 amino acids. V lost 7 bases to trimming and J lost 1 base, with 10 bases between them. CDR1 and CDR2 (germline): MNHEY, SVGAGI. The CDR3 DNA is TGTGCCAGCACCTCCGACACGAACACTGAAGCTTTCTTT. It codes for CASTSDTNTEAFF.

For the CDR3, the DNA is TGTGCCAGCAGCGTAGCCCCAGCGGGATCCACAGATACGCAGTATTTT. Its translation is CASSVAPAGSTDTQYF. The chain uses TRBV9 and TRBJ2-3, with 7 positions matching TRBD2. This CDR3 spans 16 amino acids. Looked up from germline, CDR1 is SGDLS and CDR2 is YYNGEE. V lost 0 bases, J lost 2 bases, and 6 bases stayed unmatched.